Following are 8 T cell receptor beta chains from one sample sequenced in a study of cytomegalovirus exposure and HLA in healthy donors. PCR involved 60 Vbeta and 13 Jbeta primers. Clones were sequenced by immunoSEQ multiplex PCR, and TCRdb holds only the in-frame ones, with some missing. The sample holds 140,000 to 150,000 clones, 80% seen once. The sequenced material came from PBMCs. The receptors here all came from a man aged 35-49 years in good health and CMV-seronegative.

V and J are TRBV6-1 and TRBJ2-7; D gene unclear. The CDR3 spans 14 residues. CDR1 and CDR2 (germline): MNHNS, SASEGT. V was cut by 3 bases and J by 7 bases, with 16 bases left in between. Here the CDR3 reads CASSEQSLSREQYF. CDR3 nucleotide sequence: TGTGCCAGCAGTGAGCAATCCCTGTCGCGGGAGCAGTACTTC.

The gene calls are TRBV11-3 and TRBJ2-2; no definite D call. The CDR3 has 12 amino acids. The V end was cut by 5 bases, the J end by 6 bases, with 7 bases between. From germline, CDR1 is SGHNT and CDR2 YENEEA. CDR3 sequence (DNA): TGTGCCAGCAGCCCCCCGGCCGGGGAGCTGTTTTTT. Protein sequence: CASSPPAGELFF.

The genes are TRBV7-7 and TRBJ2-5, with TRBD2 as a possible D gene (5 bases). In germline, CDR1 is SSHAT, CDR2 FNYEAQ (reference sequence). Trimming pared 5 bases from V and 3 bases from J, leaving 13 bases between. This CDR3 region has 14 residues. CDR3: CASSTRHGEETQYF. Written as DNA, the CDR3 is TGTGCCAGCAGCACTCGGCACGGGGAAGAGACCCAGTACTTC.

The rearrangement links TRBV28 to TRBJ2-5; 12 nucleotides line up with TRBD2. J was trimmed by 5 bases and V by 2 bases; bases with no gene match: 15. The germline gives CDR1 MDHEN, CDR2 SYDVKM. CDR3 length equals 19 residues. The CDR3, as DNA: TGTGCCAGCAGTTTAGGCTCCGGGGCTAGCGGGGGGGCCGCGGAGACCCAGTACTTC. Its translation: CASSLGSGASGGAAETQYF.

V gene TRBV11-2 combines with J gene TRBJ1-1; 8 positions agree with TRBD1. Germline V gene data show CDR1 as SGHAT and CDR2 as FQNNGV. The CDR3 length is 16 residues. The junction had 10 bases not matched to a gene; V was cut back by 2 bases and J by 5 bases. CDR3 protein: CASSLSLTGERTEAFF. In nucleotides, the CDR3 is TGTGCCAGCAGCTTATCATTGACAGGGGAGAGGACTGAAGCTTTCTTT.

The V and J genes are TRBV6-1 and TRBJ2-7; 13 bases map to TRBD2. Germline V lookup: CDR1 MNHNS, CDR2 SASEGT. This CDR3 has 15 amino acids. Trimming at V came to 2 bases and at J to 8 bases, leaving 6 bases not matched to a gene. The CDR3 bases are TGTGCCAGCAGTGAACCGACTAGCGGGGGGCCGAAGCAGTACTTC. It is translated as CASSEPTSGGPKQYF.

The V gene is TRBV2, the J gene TRBJ1-3; 9 nucleotides match TRBD1. The CDR3 consists of 18 residues. The germline gives CDR1 SNHLY, CDR2 FYNNEI. Trimming took 2 bases from V and 0 from J; bases not matched to a gene: 8. The CDR3 loop reads CASSERFTGGSSGNTIYF. The CDR3 DNA reads TGTGCCAGCAGTGAAAGGTTCACAGGGGGCAGCTCTGGAAACACCATATATTTT.

V usage is TRBV15 and J usage is TRBJ2-2; 12 nucleotides align to TRBD1. Unmatched junction bases numbered 8, after V lost 9 bases and J lost 6 bases. CDR1 and CDR2 (germline): LNHNV, YYDKDF (reference sequence). The CDR3 contains 15 residues. The CDR3 coding sequence is TGTGCCACTGACCGGGACAGGGGGCTCCCCGGGGAGCTGTTTTTT. It codes for CATDRDRGLPGELFF.